The next 20 T cell receptor beta chains were all read from a single sample in a study of T-cell reconstitution after alpha-beta-depleted transplantation in children. Molecular barcoding with unique molecular identifiers was used for the TCRbeta library. TCRdb independently ran MiXCR on the PCR reads; one entry per CDR3 protein. Among 350,000 to 450,000 distinct CDR3 sequences listed, less than 15% were seen once. The sample in question was PBMCs, obtained from the stem cell graft. Receptors were obtained from a human donor who donated a stem cell graft to a child with Fanconi anemia.

This clonotype was observed a handful of times. The chain links TRBV12-3 or TRBV12-4 to TRBJ2-1; no clear D gene. The V end lost 4 bases, the J end lost 6 bases, and 4 bases lay between the germline ends. There are 11 residues in the CDR3. CDR3 in amino acids: CASSSTNEQFF. DNA of the CDR3: TGTGCCAGCAGTTCGACCAATGAGCAGTTCTTC.

This chain links TRBV20-1 with TRBJ1-5, with 7 bases matching TRBD1. CDR1 DFQATT and CDR2 SNEGSKA come from the germline V gene (reference sequence). The junction had 9 bases not matched to a gene; V was cut back by 6 bases and J by 1 base. The CDR3 runs to 15 residues. CDR3 region: CSAQRGLGSNQPQHF. The CDR3 DNA sequence: TGCAGTGCCCAAAGGGGGCTGGGAAGCAATCAGCCCCAGCATTTT.

This clonotype showed up just a few times. The chain links TRBV10-3 to TRBJ2-7; 8 bases agree with TRBD1. Germline trimming cut 10 bases from V and 4 bases from J; bases unmatched to any gene: 9. This CDR3 has 13 amino acids. The germline V gene encodes CDR1 ENHRY and CDR2 SYGVKD. The CDR3: CATSSGTGYEQYV. The CDR3 DNA sequence: TGTGCCACCTCGTCCGGGACAGGTTACGAGCAGTACGTC.

This chain uses TRBV7-9 with TRBJ2-7, with 7 bases identical to TRBD2. V lost 5 bases, J lost 2 bases, and 9 bases stayed unmatched. Germline CDR1 SEHNR, CDR2 FQNEAQ (reference sequence). The CDR3 extends over 15 amino acids. CDR3 residues: CASSRGTAGAYEQYF. CDR3 bases: TGTGCCAGCAGCCGGGGGACGGCGGGGGCCTACGAGCAGTACTTC.

The table lists this clonotype with many counts. The chain combines TRBV9 with TRBJ1-3; D gene ambiguous. Germline V gene data show CDR1 as SGDLS and CDR2 as YYNGEE. Between the trimmed V and J ends, which lost 0 bases and 1 base, there was a span of 8 bases. This CDR3 spans 15 amino acids. CDR3 in DNA: TGTGCCAGCAGCGTAGGAGGGAATTCTGGAAACACCATATATTTT. Residues: CASSVGGNSGNTIYF.

A few counts support this clonotype. This chain uses TRBV4-3 with TRBJ2-7; tentatively, D is TRBD2 (5 bases). CDR3 length equals 14 residues. V was pared by 4 bases and J by 3 bases, with 13 bases between. Germline V gene data show CDR1 as LGHNA and CDR2 as YSLEER. CDR3 DNA sequence: TGCGCCAGCAGCCCCACCTTGGGGAGCTACGAGCAGTACTTC. Its protein product is CASSPTLGSYEQYF.

The gene calls are TRBV2 and TRBJ2-7; unclear D gene. Between the trimmed V and J ends, which lost 5 bases and 3 bases, there was a span of 11 bases. Germline V gene lookup returns CDR1 SNHLY and CDR2 FYNNEI. The CDR3 is made up of 13 amino acids. CDR3 bases: TGTGCCAGCAGTCGAGGACGAGACTACGAGCAGTACGTC. Translated: CASSRGRDYEQYV.

This clonotype was detected only a few times. V gene TRBV20-1 combines with J gene TRBJ2-3, with 12 bases that match TRBD1. J lost 5 bases, V lost 6 bases, and 6 bases had no gene match. Per the germline V gene, CDR1 is DFQATT and CDR2 is SNEGSKA (reference sequence). This CDR3 is 14 amino acids long. The CDR3 protein is CSARDRGLGDTQYF. DNA for the CDR3: TGCAGTGCAAGGGACAGGGGGCTGGGAGATACGCAGTATTTT.

The V gene is TRBV12-3 or TRBV12-4, the J gene TRBJ2-5; 7 positions match TRBD1. There are 15 residues in the CDR3. V was clipped by 8 bases and J by 5 bases; unmatched bases: 14. The CDR3 spells CASATLQGELETQYF. The CDR3 nucleotides are TGTGCCAGCGCCACCCTGCAGGGGGAGTTGGAGACCCAGTACTTC.

In this sample, this clonotype turned up a few times. This chain uses TRBV5-1 with TRBJ1-2; D is undetermined. V gave up 4 bases and J gave up 3 bases, with 16 bases separating them. Germline CDR1 is SGHRS and CDR2 is YFSETQ. This CDR3 contains 15 residues. CDR3 coding DNA: TGCGCCAGCAGCCCCCTTTCTGTCCTCGACTATGGCTACACCTTC. It codes for CASSPLSVLDYGYTF.

This sequence joins TRBV4-1 and TRBJ2-3, with D unclear. The CDR3 runs 14 residues. Between the trimmed V and J ends, which lost 0 bases and 7 bases, there was a span of 11 bases. In germline, CDR1 is MGHRA, CDR2 YSYEKL. The CDR3 sequence: CASSQEGWANTQYF. Here the CDR3 DNA reads TGCGCCAGCAGCCAAGAGGGGTGGGCAAATACGCAGTATTTT.

The CDR3 spells CASSPPAQGTGEQYF. The CDR3, as DNA: TGTGCCAGCTCACCCCCGGCACAGGGGACCGGAGAGCAGTACTTC. The chain has TRBV18 and TRBJ2-7; 7 nucleotides align to TRBD1. From germline, CDR1 is KGHSH and CDR2 LQKENI. This CDR3 spans 15 amino acids. The ends lost 3 bases at V and 7 bases at J; junction bases unmatched: 12.

The CDR3 sequence: CASSSYSDNEQFF. For the CDR3, the DNA is TGTGCCAGCAGTTCATACAGCGACAATGAGCAGTTCTTC. J is TRBJ2-1 and V is TRBV12-3 or TRBV12-4; no clear D. The CDR3 runs to 13 residues. V was shortened by 4 bases and J by 5 bases, with 9 bases between the two germline ends.

This clonotype was picked up a small number of times. The chain's CDR3 is CSVESQGPDTQYF. The CDR3 DNA follows: TGCAGCGTCGAGTCCCAGGGTCCCGATACGCAGTATTTT. This rearrangement joins TRBV29-1 to TRBJ2-3, with D perhaps TRBD1 (5 bases). CDR3 length equals 13 residues. Trimming pared 6 bases from V and 6 bases from J, leaving 16 bases between. The V gene's germline CDR1 is SQVTM and CDR2 ANQGSEA.

This clonotype was detected ten times or more. The chain joins TRBV12-3 or TRBV12-4 to TRBJ1-4; 8 bases agree with TRBD1. The trim removed 6 bases at V and 0 bases at J, leaving 12 bases unmatched. The CDR3 has 18 residues. CDR3 loop: CASRTWTGISATNEKLFF. The DNA of the CDR3 is TGTGCCAGCAGAACCTGGACAGGGATATCGGCAACTAATGAAAAACTGTTTTTT.

This clonotype came up a few times. The chain links TRBV20-1 to TRBJ1-2, with 8 bases fitting TRBD1. V trimming: 3 bases; J trimming: 6 bases; junction bases outside the gene matches: 6. CDR3 length: 13 residues. In germline, CDR1 is DFQATT, CDR2 SNEGSKA (reference sequence). CDR3 sequence (DNA): TGCAGTGCTAGCCTACAGGGGGTCAATGGCTACACCTTC. The encoded protein is CSASLQGVNGYTF.

The CDR3 sequence is CAISGSPGGRETQYF. CDR3 sequence (DNA): TGTGCCATCAGTGGGAGCCCGGGGGGTAGGGAGACCCAGTACTTC. V and J are TRBV10-3 and TRBJ2-5; 7 bases are a match to TRBD2. After removal of 4 bases from V and 5 bases from J, the junction contained 10 bases not matched to a gene. Looked up from germline, CDR1 is ENHRY and CDR2 is SYGVKD. The CDR3 totals 15 residues.

This clonotype showed up many times. The chain recombines TRBV15 with TRBJ2-6, with D perhaps matching TRBD1 or TRBD2 (5 bases each). From germline, CDR1 is LNHNV and CDR2 YYDKDF (reference sequence). Trimming shortened V by 0 bases and J by 2 bases, and 17 bases separated the two germline ends. This CDR3 has 19 residues. CDR3 sequence reads: CATSRDGGTPGPGANVLTF. The CDR3 DNA is TGTGCCACCAGCAGAGATGGGGGAACCCCGGGCCCTGGGGCCAACGTCCTGACTTTC.

This clonotype has only a few counts. The V call is TRBV5-1, the J call TRBJ2-2; no clear D gene. The germline gives CDR1 SGHRS, CDR2 YFSETQ. Trimming removed 4 bases from V and 4 bases from J, with 14 bases in between. The CDR3 sequence is 15 residues long. CDR3 nucleotide sequence: TGCGCCAGCAGCGTCGACTCAGAGCTCACCGGGGAGCTGTTTTTT. Protein product: CASSVDSELTGELFF.

This clonotype was counted ten times or more. The chain combines TRBV3-1 with TRBJ1-1; D gene uncertain. CDR3 length equals 15 residues. Germline lookup yields CDR1 LGHDT and CDR2 YNNKEL (reference sequence). Deletions cut 3 bases from V and 0 bases from J, with 11 bases between. The CDR3 here is CASSHPGRVNTEAFF. CDR3 DNA sequence: TGTGCCAGCAGCCATCCCGGGAGGGTGAACACTGAAGCTTTCTTT.